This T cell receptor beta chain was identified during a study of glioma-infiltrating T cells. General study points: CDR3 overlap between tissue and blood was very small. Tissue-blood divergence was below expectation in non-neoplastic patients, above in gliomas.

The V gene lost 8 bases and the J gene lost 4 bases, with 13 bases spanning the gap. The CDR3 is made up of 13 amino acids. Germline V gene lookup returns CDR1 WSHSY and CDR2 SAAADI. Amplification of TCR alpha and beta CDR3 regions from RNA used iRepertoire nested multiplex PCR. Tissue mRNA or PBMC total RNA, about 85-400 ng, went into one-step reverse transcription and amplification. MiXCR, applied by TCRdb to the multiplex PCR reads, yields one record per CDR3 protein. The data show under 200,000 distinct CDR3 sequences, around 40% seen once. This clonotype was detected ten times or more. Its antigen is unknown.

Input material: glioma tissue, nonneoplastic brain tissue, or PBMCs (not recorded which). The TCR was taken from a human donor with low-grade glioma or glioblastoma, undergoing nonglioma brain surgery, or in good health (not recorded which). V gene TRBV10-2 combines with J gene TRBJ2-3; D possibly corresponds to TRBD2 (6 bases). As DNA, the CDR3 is TGCGCCAGCGAAGGCGGGGACGCAGATACGCAGTATTTT. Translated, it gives CASEGGDADTQYF.